These T cell receptor beta chains were read from a single sample in a study of shared clonotypes between healthy human individuals. The protocol was immunoSEQ multiplex PCR, while the TCRdb copy is restricted to in-frame clones and leaves out a portion. The table has around 370,000 clones, 96% seen once. The sample consisted of memory CD8+ T cells sorted from blood. The receptors come from a man under 40 in good health. Both conserved end residues are part of each CDR3. A D gene is named only where the DNA matches it firmly. Clone sizes are given selectively: once, few, many, or a class where the clone is expanded.

>TRBJ1-1|TRBV5-5|-|-
TGTGCCAGCAGCTTCACAGAAGCTTTCTTT
CASSFTEAFF
>TRBJ2-2|TRBV5-5|-|-
TGTGCCAGCAGCTTGTTAACGGCCGGGGAGCTGTTTTTT
CASSLLTAGELFF
>TRBJ2-3|TRBV5-6|once|-
TGTGCCAGCAGCCTACCTAGCACAGATACGCAGTATTTT
CASSLPSTDTQYF
>TRBJ2-7|TRBV28|once|-
TGTGCCAGCAGTTTACGGGGGGCAACCTACGAGCAGTACTTC
CASSLRGATYEQYF
>TRBJ2-3|TRBV7-6|-|-
TGTGCCAGCAGCTTAAGGGGGGGCAGCACAGATACGCAGTATTTT
CASSLRGGSTDTQYF
>TRBJ2-2|TRBV5-1|-|-
TGCGCCAGCAGCTTGTTAGCAGGGGTGGACGGGGAGCTGTTTTTT
CASSLLAGVDGELFF
>TRBJ2-2|TRBV30|few|TRBD2
TGTGCCTGGAGTGTAATAAGGAGGACTAGTCGGAACACCGGGGAGCTGTTTTTT
CAWSVIRRTSRNTGELFF
>TRBJ2-2|TRBV6-4|once|TRBD2
TGTGCCAGCAGGAGACTAGCGGGGACCGGGGAGCTGTTTTTT
CASRRLAGTGELFF
>TRBJ2-7|TRBV27|-|TRBD1
TGTGCCAGCAGTTCCAGGACAGGGCGACCCTACGAGCAGTACTTC
CASSSRTGRPYEQYF
>TRBJ1-5|TRBV19|-|-
TGTGCCAGTAGTAACATACAGGTTATTAGCAATCAGCCCCAGCATTTT
CASSNIQVISNQPQHF
>TRBJ1-5|TRBV25-1|-|-
TGTGCCAGCAGTGACGGGAATCAGCCCCAGCATTTT
CASSDGNQPQHF
>TRBJ1-5|TRBV5-1|few|TRBD1
TGCGCCAGCAGCTTGGCAGGGGGGGCGACGGAGCCCCAGCATTTT
CASSLAGGATEPQHF
>TRBJ1-5|TRBV7-2|-|-
TGTGCCAGCAGCTTAGGGGTCGCAGGCAATCAGCCCCAGCATTTT
CASSLGVAGNQPQHF
>TRBJ2-7|TRBV28|-|TRBD1
TGTGCCAGCCTGGACAGGAACTACGAGCAGTACTTC
CASLDRNYEQYF
>TRBJ1-2|TRBV9|-|TRBD1
TGTGCCAGCAGCGTAGGGACAGGGGGCGGCTACACCTTC
CASSVGTGGGYTF
>TRBJ1-1|TRBV5-1|-|TRBD1
TGCGCCAGCAGCTTAAATACAGGGGGCTGGACTGAAGCTTTCTTT
CASSLNTGGWTEAFF
>TRBJ2-3|TRBV7-2|once|-
TGTGCCAGCACGAGGATAGCCACAGATACGCAGTATTTT
CASTRIATDTQYF
>TRBJ2-3|TRBV14|-|-
TGTGCCAGCAGCCAAGCTAGGGGGACTAGCACAGATACGCAGTATTTT
CASSQARGTSTDTQYF
>TRBJ2-1|TRBV5-6|-|TRBD2
TGTGCCAGCAGCTTGGCCTTCCTAGCGGGAAACAATGAGCAGTTCTTC
CASSLAFLAGNNEQFF
>TRBJ1-2|TRBV6-5|-|TRBD1
TGTGCCAGCAGTTTAGGGGACAGGGACAATTCTGCCACCTTC
CASSLGDRDNSATF
>TRBJ1-2|TRBV4-2|-|-
TGTGCCAGCAGCCAAGACAGGAGTTATGGCTACACCTTC
CASSQDRSYGYTF
>TRBJ2-3|TRBV5-8|-|-
TGTGCCAGCAGCTTCCTCAACGGACCTCGAGATACGCAGTATTTT
CASSFLNGPRDTQYF
>TRBJ2-5|TRBV4-1|-|-
TGCGCCAGCAGCCAAGTCCTCCGGGGAAAGAATAGGGAGACCCAGTACTTC
CASSQVLRGKNRETQYF
>TRBJ2-7|TRBV27|-|-
TGTGCCAGCAGTTCCAGGAGGCCGAGCTCCTACGAGCAGTACTTC
CASSSRRPSSYEQYF
>TRBJ2-4|TRBV5-1|-|-
TGCGCCAGCAGCCTACGGGGAGTCTCAGCCAAAAACATTCAGTACTTC
CASSLRGVSAKNIQYF
>TRBJ2-6|TRBV19|-|TRBD1
TGTGCCAGTAAAGACAGGGGAGGCTCTGGGGCCAACGTCCTGACTTTC
CASKDRGGSGANVLTF
>TRBJ2-7|TRBV29-1|-|-
TGCAGCGTTCGACTCAGGGGGGGAAGCTACGAGCAGTACTTC
CSVRLRGGSYEQYF
>TRBJ2-2|TRBV7-9|-|-
TGTGCCAGCAGCTTAGTGGGAAACGGGGAGCTGTTTTTT
CASSLVGNGELFF
>TRBJ1-1|TRBV6-1|-|-
TGTGCCAGCAGTGAAAGGCAGCCTGAAGCTTTCTTT
CASSERQPEAFF
>TRBJ1-2|TRBV27|-|-
TGTGCCAGCAGTTTCGCGACAAACTATGGCTACACCTTC
CASSFATNYGYTF
>TRBJ1-6|TRBV6-5|-|-
TGTGCCAGCAGTTACTCGGTGGGGCGCGGGTCACCCCTCCACTTT
CASSYSVGRGSPLHF
>TRBJ2-5|TRBV5-8|once|-
TGTGCCAGCAGCGTCAGGGTTGACGGCCAATGGGCCCAGTACTTC
CASSVRVDGQWAQYF
>TRBJ1-5|TRBV18|-|TRBD1
TGTGCCAGCTCACCGACAGGGCTAAATCAGCCCCAGCATTTT
CASSPTGLNQPQHF
>TRBJ2-1|TRBV10-2|-|TRBD2
TGCGCCAGCAGTGAGTTCGCTAGCGGGACGTATGAGCAGTTCTTC
CASSEFASGTYEQFF
>TRBJ2-7|TRBV30|once|-
TGTGCCTGGAGCGGACCCGTATACGAGCAGTACTTC
CAWSGPVYEQYF
>TRBJ2-7|TRBV6-5|-|-
TGTGCCAGCAAGAATTCCTTGCAATCCTACGAGCAGTACTTC
CASKNSLQSYEQYF
>TRBJ2-7|TRBV6-1|-|-
TGTGCCAGCTTCGGGACTGTGGAGCAGTACTTC
CASFGTVEQYF
>TRBJ2-6|TRBV28|-|-
TGTGCCAGCAGTACACCTTGGTGGGGCCCCGCCTCTGGGGCCAACGTCCTGACTTTC
CASSTPWWGPASGANVLTF
>TRBJ1-2|TRBV29-1|-|TRBD1
TGCAGCGTTGGGACAGGGTATGGCTACACCTTC
CSVGTGYGYTF
>TRBJ2-1|TRBV15|-|TRBD2
TGTGCCTCCGCGGGGGATTCCAATGAGCAGTTCTTC
CASAGDSNEQFF